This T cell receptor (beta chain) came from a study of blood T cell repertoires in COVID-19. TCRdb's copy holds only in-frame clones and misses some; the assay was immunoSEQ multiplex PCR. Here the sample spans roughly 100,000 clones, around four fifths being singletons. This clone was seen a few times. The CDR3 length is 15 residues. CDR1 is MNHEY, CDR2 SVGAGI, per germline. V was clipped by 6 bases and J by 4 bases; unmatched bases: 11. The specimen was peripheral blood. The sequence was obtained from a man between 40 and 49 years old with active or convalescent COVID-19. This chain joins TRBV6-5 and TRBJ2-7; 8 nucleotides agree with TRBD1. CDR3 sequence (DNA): TGTGCCAGCAGCTCCAGGGGGCGCGCTGGGTACGAGCAGTACTTC. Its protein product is CASSSRGRAGYEQYF.